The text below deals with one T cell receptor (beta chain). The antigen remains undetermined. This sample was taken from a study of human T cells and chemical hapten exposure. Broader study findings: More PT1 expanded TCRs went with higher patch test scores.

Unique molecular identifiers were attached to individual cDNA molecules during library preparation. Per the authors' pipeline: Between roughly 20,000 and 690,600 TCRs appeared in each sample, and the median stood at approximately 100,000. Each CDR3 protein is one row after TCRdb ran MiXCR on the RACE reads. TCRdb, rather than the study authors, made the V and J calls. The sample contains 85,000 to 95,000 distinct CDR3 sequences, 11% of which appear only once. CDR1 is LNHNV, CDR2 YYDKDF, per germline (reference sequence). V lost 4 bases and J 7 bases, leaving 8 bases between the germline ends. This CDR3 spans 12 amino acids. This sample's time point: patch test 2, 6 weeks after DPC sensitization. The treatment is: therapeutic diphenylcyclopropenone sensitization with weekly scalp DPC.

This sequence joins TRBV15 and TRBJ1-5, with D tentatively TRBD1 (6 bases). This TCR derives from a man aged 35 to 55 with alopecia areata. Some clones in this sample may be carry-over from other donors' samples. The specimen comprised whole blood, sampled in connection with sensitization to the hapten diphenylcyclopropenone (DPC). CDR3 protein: CATSNGGQPQHF. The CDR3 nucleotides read TGTGCCACCAGCAATGGGGGCCAGCCCCAGCATTTT.